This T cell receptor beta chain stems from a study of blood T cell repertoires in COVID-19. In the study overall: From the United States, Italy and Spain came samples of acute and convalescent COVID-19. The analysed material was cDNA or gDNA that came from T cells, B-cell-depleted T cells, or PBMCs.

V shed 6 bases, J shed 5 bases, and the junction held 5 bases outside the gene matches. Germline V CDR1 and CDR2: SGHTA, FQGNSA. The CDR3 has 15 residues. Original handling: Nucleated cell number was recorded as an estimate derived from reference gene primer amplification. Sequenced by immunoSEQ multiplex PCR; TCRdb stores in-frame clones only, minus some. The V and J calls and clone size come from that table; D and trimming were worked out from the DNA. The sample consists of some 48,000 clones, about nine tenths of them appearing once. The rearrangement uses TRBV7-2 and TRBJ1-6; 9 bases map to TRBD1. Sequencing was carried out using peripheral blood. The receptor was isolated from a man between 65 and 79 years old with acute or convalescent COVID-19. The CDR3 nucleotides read TGTGCCAGCAGAGTGGACAGGGGAAATAATTCACCCCTCCACTTT. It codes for CASRVDRGNNSPLHF.